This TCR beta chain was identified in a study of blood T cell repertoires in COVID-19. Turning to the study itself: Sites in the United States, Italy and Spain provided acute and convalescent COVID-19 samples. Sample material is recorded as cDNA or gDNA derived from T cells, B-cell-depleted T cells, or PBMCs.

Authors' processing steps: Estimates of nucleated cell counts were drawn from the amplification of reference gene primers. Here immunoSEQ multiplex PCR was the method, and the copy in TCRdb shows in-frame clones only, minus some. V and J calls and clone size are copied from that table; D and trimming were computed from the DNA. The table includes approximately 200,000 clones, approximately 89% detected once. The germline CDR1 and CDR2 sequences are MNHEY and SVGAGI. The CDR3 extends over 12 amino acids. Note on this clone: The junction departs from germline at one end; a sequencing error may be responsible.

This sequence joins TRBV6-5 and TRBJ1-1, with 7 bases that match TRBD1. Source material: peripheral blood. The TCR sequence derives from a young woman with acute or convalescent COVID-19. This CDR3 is CASRGTAAIVTF. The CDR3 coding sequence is TGTGCCAGCAGAGGGACAGCTGCGATAGTTACATTT.